This is a list of T cell receptor beta chains from one sample in a study of T-cell memory formation after mild COVID-19. Each CDR3 protein is one row after TCRdb ran MiXCR on the 5' RACE reads. The sample records about 270,000 distinct CDR3 sequences, around 15% being singletons. The specimen was PBMCs or a T cell subset sorted from them (not recorded which). The receptors shown here come from a man aged 18 to 30 who had mild COVID-19 (a few samples of this study predate the infection). Cell type and time point are not known. Both conserved end residues are part of each CDR3. Each record gives: CDR3 length, clone size, D gene, J gene, V gene, CDR3 protein, CDR3 DNA. D genes are given only for firm matches. Expanded clones get a size class; other rows say once, few or many, or leave the size out.

cdr3_length: 19; clone_size: few; d_call: TRBD2; j_call: TRBJ2-2; v_call: TRBV5-1; cdr3_aa: CASSLQGLAGRSNTGELFF; cdr3_nt: TGCGCCAGCAGCTTGCAGGGACTAGCGGGGAGATCGAACACCGGGGAGCTGTTTTTT
cdr3_length: 12; clone_size: few; d_call: .; j_call: TRBJ2-5; v_call: TRBV20-1; cdr3_aa: CSASTFQETQYF; cdr3_nt: TGCAGTGCTAGTACGTTCCAAGAGACCCAGTACTTC
cdr3_length: 13; clone_size: .; d_call: .; j_call: TRBJ1-3; v_call: TRBV20-1; cdr3_aa: CSALTYSGNTIYF; cdr3_nt: TGCAGTGCTCTTACTTACTCTGGAAACACCATATATTTT
cdr3_length: 17; clone_size: .; d_call: .; j_call: TRBJ2-2; v_call: TRBV3-1; cdr3_aa: CASSPKMGTGVAGELFF; cdr3_nt: TGTGCCAGCAGCCCTAAAATGGGAACGGGGGTGGCCGGGGAGCTGTTTTTT
cdr3_length: 12; clone_size: .; d_call: .; j_call: TRBJ2-1; v_call: TRBV10-2; cdr3_aa: CASSALAREQFF; cdr3_nt: TGCGCCAGCAGTGCGTTGGCGAGGGAGCAGTTCTTC
cdr3_length: 12; clone_size: .; d_call: TRBD2; j_call: TRBJ2-2; v_call: TRBV5-1; cdr3_aa: CASSGGVRELFF; cdr3_nt: TGCGCCAGCAGCGGGGGGGTTCGGGAGCTGTTTTTT
cdr3_length: 13; clone_size: .; d_call: .; j_call: TRBJ1-5; v_call: TRBV7-6; cdr3_aa: CASSQGYWQPQHF; cdr3_nt: TGTGCCAGCAGCCAGGGTTACTGGCAGCCCCAGCATTTT
cdr3_length: 13; clone_size: .; d_call: TRBD1; j_call: TRBJ2-1; v_call: TRBV29-1; cdr3_aa: CSVPRGDRGEQFF; cdr3_nt: TGCAGCGTCCCGCGAGGGGACAGGGGCGAGCAGTTCTTC
cdr3_length: 11; clone_size: many; d_call: .; j_call: TRBJ2-5; v_call: TRBV20-1; cdr3_aa: CSPELQETQYF; cdr3_nt: TGCAGTCCTGAGTTACAAGAGACCCAGTACTTC
cdr3_length: 11; clone_size: .; d_call: .; j_call: TRBJ1-2; v_call: TRBV3-1; cdr3_aa: CASSMFRVWTF; cdr3_nt: TGTGCCAGCAGTATGTTTCGGGTCTGGACCTTC
cdr3_length: 19; clone_size: .; d_call: TRBD2; j_call: TRBJ2-7; v_call: TRBV7-2; cdr3_aa: CASSLAPSSGGSLSYEQYF; cdr3_nt: TGTGCCAGCAGCTTAGCGCCAAGTAGCGGGGGTAGCCTGTCCTACGAGCAGTACTTC
cdr3_length: 13; clone_size: .; d_call: .; j_call: TRBJ2-7; v_call: TRBV5-1; cdr3_aa: CASSLPGTYEQYF; cdr3_nt: TGCGCCAGCAGCTTACCAGGGACCTACGAGCAGTACTTC
cdr3_length: 16; clone_size: .; d_call: .; j_call: TRBJ2-3; v_call: TRBV12-3/TRBV12-4; cdr3_aa: CASRRDVGAISDTQYF; cdr3_nt: TGTGCCAGCAGGAGGGACGTCGGGGCTATCTCAGATACGCAGTATTTT
cdr3_length: 12; clone_size: many; d_call: TRBD1; j_call: TRBJ2-7; v_call: TRBV5-5; cdr3_aa: CASSWTGDEQYF; cdr3_nt: TGTGCCAGCAGCTGGACAGGGGACGAGCAGTACTTC
cdr3_length: 12; clone_size: .; d_call: .; j_call: TRBJ1-6; v_call: TRBV2; cdr3_aa: CASTQRGSPLHF; cdr3_nt: TGTGCCAGCACCCAAAGGGGTTCACCCCTCCACTTT
cdr3_length: 16; clone_size: few; d_call: .; j_call: TRBJ2-5; v_call: TRBV12-3/TRBV12-4; cdr3_aa: CASSSAGLGYQETQYF; cdr3_nt: TGTGCCAGCAGTTCGGCAGGCTTGGGGTACCAAGAGACCCAGTACTTC
cdr3_length: 15; clone_size: .; d_call: .; j_call: TRBJ2-3; v_call: TRBV6-5; cdr3_aa: CASSYGGGRGDTQYF; cdr3_nt: TGTGCCAGCAGTTACGGCGGGGGCAGGGGGGATACGCAGTATTTT
cdr3_length: 15; clone_size: .; d_call: TRBD1; j_call: TRBJ1-2; v_call: TRBV11-2; cdr3_aa: CASSSTQGENYGYTF; cdr3_nt: TGTGCCAGCAGCTCAACCCAGGGGGAGAACTATGGCTACACCTTC
cdr3_length: 14; clone_size: .; d_call: TRBD2; j_call: TRBJ2-3; v_call: TRBV7-8; cdr3_aa: CASTEGGGADTQYF; cdr3_nt: TGTGCCAGCACCGAGGGCGGGGGGGCAGATACGCAGTATTTT
cdr3_length: 15; clone_size: few; d_call: .; j_call: TRBJ1-4; v_call: TRBV5-1; cdr3_aa: CASSLGQTSNEKLFF; cdr3_nt: TGCGCCAGCAGCTTGGGGCAGACAAGCAATGAAAAACTGTTTTTT
cdr3_length: 13; clone_size: .; d_call: .; j_call: TRBJ2-3; v_call: TRBV15; cdr3_aa: CATSRQGSDTQYF; cdr3_nt: TGTGCCACCAGCAGACAGGGTTCGGATACGCAGTATTTT
cdr3_length: 15; clone_size: few; d_call: TRBD1; j_call: TRBJ1-1; v_call: TRBV4-3; cdr3_aa: CASSPGQGMNTEAFF; cdr3_nt: TGCGCCAGCAGCCCCGGACAGGGGATGAACACTGAAGCTTTCTTT